A selection of T cell receptor beta chains follows, all from one sample in a study of a mutant IDH1 vaccine in newly diagnosed glioma. Some clones are missing from TCRdb's copy, which holds only in-frame ones; the method was immunoSEQ multiplex PCR. The sample lists tens of thousands of clones; around 83% were seen once. No antigen has been identified for these receptors. The starting material was PBMCs, obtained from a glioma patient whose treatment included an IDH1 peptide vaccine. The receptors stem from a woman aged 45-65 years with glioma. Each CDR3 is given with its conserved first and last residue. A D gene is named only where the DNA matches it firmly. A row's size may be missing; if present it is once, few, many or a size class.

V gene	J gene	D gene	clone size	CDR3 DNA	CDR3 protein
TRBV7-9	TRBJ2-4	TRBD1	NA	TGTGCCAGCAGCCCCCGGACAGGGCGAGCCAAAAACATTCAGTACTTC	CASSPRTGRAKNIQYF
TRBV7-2	TRBJ1-1	TRBD1	NA	TGTGCCAGCAGCCCGCGACAGGGATGGACTGAAGCTTTCTTT	CASSPRQGWTEAFF
TRBV6-1	TRBJ1-1	NA	few	TGTGCCAGCAGTGAAGCCGACAGATACACTGAAGCTTTCTTT	CASSEADRYTEAFF
TRBV15	TRBJ2-7	TRBD2	NA	TGTGCCACCAGCGGAGCGGGAGGTCCCTACGAGCAGTACTTC	CATSGAGGPYEQYF
TRBV28	TRBJ1-5	NA	once	TGTGCCAGCAGTTTAGGGGGACGTAGCAATCAGCCCCAGCATTTT	CASSLGGRSNQPQHF
TRBV5-1	TRBJ2-1	TRBD2	NA	TGCGCCAGCAGCTTGGCGGGGACTAGGAATAAGGAGCAGTTCTTC	CASSLAGTRNKEQFF
TRBV4-1	TRBJ2-7	NA	NA	TGCGCCAGCAGCCAAGAAGGGGGTTATCAGGACGAGCAGTACTTC	CASSQEGGYQDEQYF
TRBV7-9	TRBJ2-7	NA	NA	TGTGCCAGCAGCTCGGGGCGCTTAGCCTACGAGCAGTACTTC	CASSSGRLAYEQYF
TRBV6-1	TRBJ2-7	NA	NA	TGTGCCAGCAGTGGTTTGGAGGGGAGAGCCTACGAGCAGTACTTC	CASSGLEGRAYEQYF
TRBV5-1	TRBJ2-1	TRBD2	NA	TGCGCCAGCTACTGGACTAGCGGGAAGAATGAGCAGTTCTTC	CASYWTSGKNEQFF
TRBV29-1	TRBJ2-1	NA	NA	TGCAGCGTACCGTCAGGTTTTGCCTACAATGAGCAGTTCTTC	CSVPSGFAYNEQFF
TRBV9	TRBJ2-2	NA	NA	TGTGCCAGCAGCCCATCCCCGAACACCGGGGAGCTGTTTTTT	CASSPSPNTGELFF
TRBV18	TRBJ2-1	TRBD1	NA	TGTGCCAGCTCACCCCCGAACGTTTACAGGGGGCGCGGAAATGAGCAGTTCTTC	CASSPPNVYRGRGNEQFF
TRBV7-2	TRBJ2-1	TRBD2	NA	TGTGCCAGCAGCTGGGGGAGGGTCGGATACTACAATGAGCAGTTCTTC	CASSWGRVGYYNEQFF
TRBV5-1	TRBJ2-2	NA	NA	TGCGCCAGCATGTCCACCGGGGAGCTGTTTTTT	CASMSTGELFF
TRBV15	TRBJ2-7	TRBD2	NA	TGTGCCACCAGCAGAGGCGGGAGCTACGAGCAGTACTTC	CATSRGGSYEQYF